The TCR beta chain under discussion was sequenced for a study of patients and donors after allogeneic stem cell transplantation. TCRdb called the RT-PCR reads again in MiXCR, with one record for every CDR3 protein. The sample includes some 960,000 distinct CDR3 sequences, roughly 17% of them seen just once. Trimming pared 6 bases from V and 1 base from J, leaving 15 bases between. The CDR3 covers 16 residues. This clonotype has ten or more counts. This receptor was taken from a human donor who was either an allogeneic HSCT recipient or a stem cell or donor lymphocyte infusion donor (not recorded which). It is not recorded whose cells these are; they may come from a transplant donor. Sequencing input: blood, either unsorted or a sorted T cell fraction (not recorded which). The chain has TRBV12-3 or TRBV12-4 and TRBJ2-2; unclear D gene. The CDR3 DNA sequence: TGTGCCAGCAGCCTGACCCGAGCCTTGAACACCGGGGAGCTGTTTTTT. Amino acid sequence: CASSLTRALNTGELFF.